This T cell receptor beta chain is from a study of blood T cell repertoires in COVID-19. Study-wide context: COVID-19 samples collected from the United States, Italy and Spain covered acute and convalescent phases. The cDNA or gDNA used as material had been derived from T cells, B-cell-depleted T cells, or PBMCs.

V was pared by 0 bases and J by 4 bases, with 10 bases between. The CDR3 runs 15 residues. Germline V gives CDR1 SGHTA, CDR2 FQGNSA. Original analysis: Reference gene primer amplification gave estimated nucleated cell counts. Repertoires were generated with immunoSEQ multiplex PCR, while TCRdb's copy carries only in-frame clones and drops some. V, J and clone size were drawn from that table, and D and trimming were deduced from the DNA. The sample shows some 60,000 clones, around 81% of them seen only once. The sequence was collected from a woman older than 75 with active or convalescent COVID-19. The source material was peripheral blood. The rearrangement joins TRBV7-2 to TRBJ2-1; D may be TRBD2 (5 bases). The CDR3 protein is CASSLAADFYNEQFF. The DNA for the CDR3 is TGTGCCAGCAGCTTAGCGGCGGACTTTTACAATGAGCAGTTCTTC.